These 23 T cell receptor beta chains came from one sample sequenced in a study of cytomegalovirus exposure and HLA in healthy donors. 13 Jbeta primers and 60 Vbeta primers were used for the PCR. Method: immunoSEQ multiplex PCR; TCRdb's copy keeps in-frame clones and lacks some. This table holds over 100,000 clones. Material: PBMCs. The receptor source for this set is a man between 18 and 35 years old in good health and CMV-seronegative.

The chain recombines TRBV29-1 with TRBJ1-1; D is possibly TRBD1 (6 bases). V was cut by 6 bases and J by 5 bases, with 10 bases left in between. Per the germline V gene, CDR1 is SQVTM and CDR2 is ANQGSEA. The CDR3 has 11 amino acids. In DNA, the CDR3 is TGCAGCGTAAGGGGGACGACTGAAGCTTTCTTT. Translated: CSVRGTTEAFF.

This chain joins TRBV6-5 and TRBJ2-2; D possibly corresponds to TRBD2 (6 bases). CDR3 size: 15 residues. CDR1 and CDR2 from the germline V gene are MNHEY and SVGAGI. Trimming stripped 7 bases from V and 9 bases from J, with 21 bases between. The CDR3 sequence: CASTSSGPGRWELFF. For the CDR3, the DNA is TGTGCCAGCACCTCGTCCGGACCGGGGAGGTGGGAGCTGTTTTTT.

This chain links TRBV6-5 with TRBJ1-3; no definite D call. From germline, CDR1 is MNHEY and CDR2 SVGAGI. This CDR3 is 15 amino acids long. The V end was cut by 5 bases, the J end by 0 bases, with 11 bases between. The CDR3 DNA reads TGTGCCAGCAGTCCCGTGGGCCGCTCTGGAAACACCATATATTTT. Its protein product is CASSPVGRSGNTIYF.

This sequence joins TRBV18 and TRBJ1-1; a possible D gene is TRBD1 (5 bases). The V gene's germline CDR1 is KGHSH and CDR2 LQKENI. V was cut by 3 bases and J by 0 bases, with 11 bases left in between. This CDR3 region has 15 residues. CDR3 protein: CASSPLDSLNTEAFF. Written as DNA, the CDR3 is TGTGCCAGCTCACCCCTTGACAGCCTGAACACTGAAGCTTTCTTT.

The chain employs TRBV28 and TRBJ1-2; a weak D match, TRBD1 (6 bases). Trimming pared 3 bases from V and 4 bases from J, leaving 15 bases between. Germline-derived CDR1 and CDR2 are MDHEN and SYDVKM. The CDR3 runs 15 residues. The CDR3 region is CASSFIQGNGYGYTF. Written as DNA, the CDR3 is TGTGCCAGCAGTTTCATACAGGGTAACGGCTATGGCTACACCTTC.

DNA for the CDR3: TGTGCCAGCAGCTTTCTAACGACCGGGACAGTTAATGAAAAACTGTTTTTT. As protein: CASSFLTTGTVNEKLFF. The J gene is TRBJ1-4, the V gene TRBV11-2; 7 nucleotides agree with TRBD1. This CDR3 comprises 17 residues. The V gene end was trimmed by 3 bases and the J gene end by 4 bases; junction bases not matched to a gene: 11. Germline V gives CDR1 SGHAT, CDR2 FQNNGV.

The CDR3 reads CATSLTGSYEQYF. CDR3 bases: TGTGCCACCAGCCTCACAGGGTCCTACGAGCAGTACTTC. The chain combines TRBV15 with TRBJ2-7, with a weak D call TRBD1 (6 bases). The length of the CDR3 is 13 residues. Trimming cost V 5 bases and J 1 base, with 9 bases left between them. Germline-derived CDR1 and CDR2 are LNHNV and YYDKDF (reference sequence).

This chain joins TRBV4-1 and TRBJ1-1; perhaps TRBD1 as D (5 bases). The germline V gene has CDR1 MGHRA and CDR2 YSYEKL. Deletions cut 2 bases from V and 7 bases from J, with 17 bases between. CDR3 length: 15 amino acids. CDR3 in amino acids: CASSQPTPPGNEAFF. Written as DNA, the CDR3 is TGCGCCAGCAGCCAACCCACTCCCCCAGGGAATGAAGCTTTCTTT.

The V and J genes are TRBV27 and TRBJ2-4, with D uncertain. The germline V gene has CDR1 MNHEY and CDR2 SMNVEV (reference sequence). The CDR3 has 13 residues. V lost 9 bases to trimming and J lost 2 bases, with 11 bases between them. CDR3 bases: TGTGCCAGTACTGGGCTTTCCAAAAACATTCAGTACTTC. Translation gives CASTGLSKNIQYF.

The chain has TRBV7-9 and TRBJ2-6; 11 nucleotides align to TRBD2. Germline V lookup: CDR1 SEHNR, CDR2 FQNEAQ (reference sequence). The CDR3 is made up of 19 amino acids. V was pared by 1 base and J by 3 bases, with 8 bases of the junction left unmatched. In DNA form, the CDR3 reads TGTGCCAGCAGCTTAGGAGTCCCTAGCGGGGGGAATGGGGCCAACGTCCTGACTTTC. Translation gives CASSLGVPSGGNGANVLTF.

The chain uses TRBV5-6 and TRBJ2-7, with 11 bases aligning to TRBD1. This CDR3 spans 17 amino acids. With V trimmed by 2 bases and J by 3 bases, 10 bases remained unmatched. Germline V gene lookup returns CDR1 SGHDT and CDR2 YYEEEE. CDR3 DNA: TGTGCCAGCAGCTTCAGATTGGACAGGGGGCCCTTCTACGAGCAGTACTTC. Translating gives CASSFRLDRGPFYEQYF.

This chain uses TRBV5-6 with TRBJ2-5; 10 nucleotides match TRBD2. The ends lost 3 bases at V and 5 bases at J; junction bases unmatched: 16. The germline CDR1 and CDR2 sequences are SGHDT and YYEEEE. The CDR3 loop spans 18 amino acids. In DNA form, the CDR3 reads TGTGCCAGCAGCTCCTTAAGCCTAGCGGGAGTTAAACGGGAGACCCAGTACTTC. Translation gives CASSSLSLAGVKRETQYF.

This chain joins TRBV19 and TRBJ2-7, with a weak D call TRBD1 (6 bases). CDR1 is LNHDA, CDR2 SQIVND, per germline (reference sequence). The V end lost 5 bases, the J end lost 4 bases, and 9 bases lay between the germline ends. This CDR3 spans 12 amino acids. The CDR3 here is CASSATGYEQYF. CDR3 in DNA: TGTGCCAGTAGTGCCACAGGGTACGAGCAGTACTTC.

The chain uses TRBV9 and TRBJ1-3; D remains ambiguous. In germline, CDR1 is SGDLS, CDR2 YYNGEE. Between the trimmed V and J ends, which lost 0 bases and 16 bases, there was a span of 23 bases. The CDR3 is 15 amino acids. The CDR3: CASSVAGRPPEVKYF. The CDR3 coding sequence is TGTGCCAGCAGCGTAGCGGGCAGACCCCCGGAGGTTAAGTATTTT.

This CDR3 reads CASSLFLTGELFF. DNA for the CDR3: TGTGCCAGCAGCTTATTTCTGACCGGGGAGCTGTTTTTT. This chain connects TRBV13 to TRBJ2-2, with unresolved D. The CDR3 loop spans 13 amino acids. Germline V lookup: CDR1 PRHDT, CDR2 FYEKMQ (reference sequence). V was clipped by 2 bases and J by 5 bases, with 6 bases between them.

As DNA, the CDR3 is TGTGCCACAACCCTACAGGGATCTAGCGAGACCCAGTACTTC. It translates to CATTLQGSSETQYF. The chain links TRBV15 to TRBJ2-5; TRBD1 is a possible D gene (6 bases). CDR1 is LNHNV, CDR2 YYDKDF, per germline (reference sequence). This CDR3 is built from 14 residues. Trimming removed 9 bases at V and 5 bases at J, with 19 bases between.

The chain recombines TRBV7-7 with TRBJ2-1, with 10 bases fitting TRBD2. Losses at the gene ends were 4 bases for V and 4 bases for J; bases not matched to a gene: 7. Germline V gene lookup returns CDR1 SSHAT and CDR2 FNYEAQ (reference sequence). CDR3 length equals 16 residues. The CDR3 DNA sequence: TGTGCCAGCAGCTCCCAACCTAGCGGGGGATACAATGAGCAGTTCTTC. It is translated as CASSSQPSGGYNEQFF. The full variable domain, with the rest looked up from reference TRBV7-7 and TRBJ2-1, is GAGVSQSPRYKVTKRGQDVTLRCDPISSHATLYWYQQALGQGPEFLTYFNYEAQPDKSGLPSDRFSAERPEGSISTLTIQRTEQRDSAMYRCASSSQPSGGYNEQFFGPGTRLTVL.

The J gene is TRBJ2-7, the V gene TRBV25-1; D might be TRBD2 (6 bases). The germline V and J ends were trimmed by 4 bases and 0 bases, with 10 bases remaining between them. This CDR3 contains 14 residues. In germline, CDR1 is MGHDK, CDR2 SYGVNS. As DNA, the CDR3 is TGTGCCAGCAGTGCGGGACTGCTCTCCTACGAGCAGTACTTC. Its translation: CASSAGLLSYEQYF.

CDR3 in amino acids: CASSKDSPPSYEQYF. The CDR3 bases are TGTGCCAGCAGCAAAGACAGCCCGCCCTCCTACGAGCAGTACTTC. The V call is TRBV5-4, the J call TRBJ2-7, with a weak D call TRBD1 (5 bases). The CDR3 has 15 amino acids. V lost 4 bases, J lost 0 bases, and 14 bases lay in between. Per the germline V gene, CDR1 is SGHNT and CDR2 is YYREEE (reference sequence). The full variable domain, completed using reference TRBV5-4 and TRBJ2-7, is ETGVTQSPTHLIKTRGQQVTLRCSSQSGHNTVSWYQQALGQGPQFIFQYYREEENGRGNFPPRFSGLQFPNYSSELNVNALELDDSALYLCASSKDSPPSYEQYFGPGTRLTVT.

This chain uses TRBV29-1 with TRBJ2-5; maybe TRBD1 (6 bases). From germline, CDR1 is SQVTM and CDR2 ANQGSEA. The length of the CDR3 is 12 residues. Trimming stripped 5 bases from V and 5 bases from J, with 12 bases between. The CDR3 nucleotides read TGCAGCGTTCGCCAGGGGCGGGAGACCCAGTACTTC. This codes for CSVRQGRETQYF.

The chain has TRBV9 and TRBJ2-7, with D tentatively TRBD2 (6 bases). From germline, CDR1 is SGDLS and CDR2 YYNGEE. This CDR3 spans 16 amino acids. V lost 1 base and J 7 bases, leaving 21 bases between the germline ends. The CDR3 sequence: CASSVSSGGTLREQYF. The CDR3 DNA reads as TGTGCCAGCAGCGTAAGTTCTGGGGGGACGTTGCGTGAGCAGTACTTC.

CDR3 protein: CASSPIQGSAYNEQFF. The CDR3 nucleotides read TGCGCCAGCAGCCCTATACAGGGGTCGGCCTACAATGAGCAGTTCTTC. The chain has TRBV4-1 and TRBJ2-1; 7 bases are a match to TRBD1. J gave up 2 bases and V 4 bases, and 8 bases lay outside the gene matches. The CDR3 length is 16 residues. CDR1 MGHRA and CDR2 YSYEKL come from the germline V gene.

The CDR3 spells CASQANRGQGRYEQYF. The CDR3 nucleotides are TGTGCCTCACAAGCAAACCGCGGACAGGGCCGCTACGAGCAGTACTTC. The V and J genes are TRBV27 and TRBJ2-7, with TRBD1 matching 8 bases. Trimming cost V 11 bases and J 3 bases; bases outside gene matches: 18. CDR3 length: 16 amino acids. Germline V CDR1 and CDR2: MNHEY, SMNVEV (reference sequence).